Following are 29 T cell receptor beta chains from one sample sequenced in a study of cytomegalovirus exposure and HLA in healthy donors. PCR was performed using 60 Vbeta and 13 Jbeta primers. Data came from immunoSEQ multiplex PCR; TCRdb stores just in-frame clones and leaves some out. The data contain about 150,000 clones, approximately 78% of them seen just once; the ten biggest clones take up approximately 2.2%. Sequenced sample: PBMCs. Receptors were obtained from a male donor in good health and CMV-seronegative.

This chain's CDR3 is CASSLGLLTVPTDTQYF. The CDR3 bases are TGCGCCAGCAGCTTGGGTTTGCTGACTGTCCCCACAGATACGCAGTATTTT. The chain uses TRBV5-1 and TRBJ2-3; no definite D call. The V end lost 0 bases, the J end lost 2 bases, and 16 bases lay between the germline ends. Germline loops: CDR1 SGHRS, CDR2 YFSETQ. This CDR3 is built from 17 residues.

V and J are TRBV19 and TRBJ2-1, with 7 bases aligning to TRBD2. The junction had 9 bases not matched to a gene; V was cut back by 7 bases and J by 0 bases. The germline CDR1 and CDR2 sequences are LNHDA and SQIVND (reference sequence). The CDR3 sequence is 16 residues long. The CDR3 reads CASTRLAGSSYNEQFF. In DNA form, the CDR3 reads TGTGCCAGTACGAGACTAGCAGGCAGCTCCTACAATGAGCAGTTCTTC.

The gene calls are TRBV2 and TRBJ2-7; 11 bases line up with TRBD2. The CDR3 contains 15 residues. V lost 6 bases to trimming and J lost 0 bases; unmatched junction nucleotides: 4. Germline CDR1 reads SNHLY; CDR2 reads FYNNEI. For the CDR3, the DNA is TGTGCCAGCAGGGCAACTAGCGGGAGCTCCTACGAGCAGTACTTC. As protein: CASRATSGSSYEQYF.

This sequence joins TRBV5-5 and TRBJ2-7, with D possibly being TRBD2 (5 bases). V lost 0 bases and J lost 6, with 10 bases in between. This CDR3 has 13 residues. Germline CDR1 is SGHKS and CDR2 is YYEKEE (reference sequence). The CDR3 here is CASSLGAGSEQYF. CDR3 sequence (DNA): TGTGCCAGCAGCTTGGGGGCGGGTTCCGAGCAGTACTTC.

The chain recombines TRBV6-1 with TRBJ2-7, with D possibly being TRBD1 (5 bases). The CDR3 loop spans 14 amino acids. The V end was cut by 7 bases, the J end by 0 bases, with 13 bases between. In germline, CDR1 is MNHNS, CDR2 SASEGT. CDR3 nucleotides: TGTGCCAGCAATGTTAGGGGTGACTCCTACGAGCAGTACTTC. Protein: CASNVRGDSYEQYF.

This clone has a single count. The CDR3 loop is CASSLSRAGGTGNTIYF. The CDR3 coding sequence is TGCGCCAGCAGCCTTTCTCGGGCAGGGGGCACTGGAAACACCATATATTTT. J is TRBJ1-3 and V is TRBV5-1, with 8 bases lining up with TRBD1. Germline loops: CDR1 SGHRS, CDR2 YFSETQ. J lost 2 bases, V lost 4 bases, and 11 bases had no gene match. The CDR3 contains 17 residues.

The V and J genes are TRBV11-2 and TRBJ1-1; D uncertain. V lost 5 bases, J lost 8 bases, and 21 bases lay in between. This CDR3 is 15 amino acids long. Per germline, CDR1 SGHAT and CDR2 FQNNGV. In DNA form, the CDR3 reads TGTGCCAGCAGCCTCGAATCCCACTCGATGTTGGAAGCTTTCTTT. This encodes CASSLESHSMLEAFF. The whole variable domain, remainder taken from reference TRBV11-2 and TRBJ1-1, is EAGVAQSPRYKIIEKRQSVAFWCNPISGHATLYWYQQILGQGPKLLIQFQNNGVVDDSQLPKDRFSAERLKGVDSTLKIQPAKLEDSAVYLCASSLESHSMLEAFFGQGTRLTVV.

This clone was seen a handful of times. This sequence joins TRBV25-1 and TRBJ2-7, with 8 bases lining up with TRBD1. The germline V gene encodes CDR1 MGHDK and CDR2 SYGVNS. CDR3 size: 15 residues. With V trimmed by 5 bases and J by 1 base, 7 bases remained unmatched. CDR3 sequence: CASSLQGAGSYEQYF. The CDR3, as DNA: TGTGCCAGCAGTCTCCAGGGGGCAGGGTCCTACGAGCAGTACTTC.

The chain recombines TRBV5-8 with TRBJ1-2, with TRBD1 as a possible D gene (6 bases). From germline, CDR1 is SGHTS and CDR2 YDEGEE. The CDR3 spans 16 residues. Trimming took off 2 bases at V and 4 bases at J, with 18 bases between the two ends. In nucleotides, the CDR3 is TGTGCCAGCAGCTTCCGAACAGGGAAGGGTAGCTATGGCTACACCTTC. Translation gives CASSFRTGKGSYGYTF.

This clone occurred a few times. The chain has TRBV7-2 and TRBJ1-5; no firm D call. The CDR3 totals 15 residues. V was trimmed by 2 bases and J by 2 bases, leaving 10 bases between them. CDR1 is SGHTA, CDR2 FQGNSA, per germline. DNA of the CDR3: TGTGCCAGCAGCTTAAATCGAGGAGGCAATCAGCCCCAGCATTTT. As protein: CASSLNRGGNQPQHF.

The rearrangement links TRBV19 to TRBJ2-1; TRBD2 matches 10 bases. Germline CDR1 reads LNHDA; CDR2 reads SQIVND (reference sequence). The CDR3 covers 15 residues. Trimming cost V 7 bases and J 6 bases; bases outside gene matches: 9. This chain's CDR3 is CASTLNPSGGNEQFF. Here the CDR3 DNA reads TGTGCCAGTACCCTAAATCCTAGCGGGGGCAATGAGCAGTTCTTC.

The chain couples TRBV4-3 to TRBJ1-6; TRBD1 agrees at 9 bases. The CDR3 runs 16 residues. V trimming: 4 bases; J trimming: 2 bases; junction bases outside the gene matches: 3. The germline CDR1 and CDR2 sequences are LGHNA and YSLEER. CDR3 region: CASSPGQGPYNSPLHF. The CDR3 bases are TGCGCCAGCAGCCCCGGACAGGGGCCCTATAATTCACCCCTCCACTTT.

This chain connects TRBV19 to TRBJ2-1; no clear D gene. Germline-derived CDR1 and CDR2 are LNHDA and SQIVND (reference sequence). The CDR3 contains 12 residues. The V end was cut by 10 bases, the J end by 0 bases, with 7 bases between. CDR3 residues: CATLGSYNEQFF. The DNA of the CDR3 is TGTGCCACCCTCGGCTCCTACAATGAGCAGTTCTTC.

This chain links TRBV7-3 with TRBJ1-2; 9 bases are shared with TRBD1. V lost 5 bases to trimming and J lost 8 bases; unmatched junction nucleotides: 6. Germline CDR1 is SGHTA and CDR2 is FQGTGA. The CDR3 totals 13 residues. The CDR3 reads CASSPGQGKGYTF. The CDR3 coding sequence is TGTGCCAGCAGCCCCGGACAGGGGAAGGGCTACACCTTC. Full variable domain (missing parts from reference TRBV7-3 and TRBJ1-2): GAGVSQTPSNKVTEKGKYVELRCDPISGHTALYWYRQSLGQGPEFLIYFQGTGAADDSGLPNDRFFAVRPEGSVSTLKIQRTERGDSAVYLCASSPGQGKGYTFGSGTRLTVV.

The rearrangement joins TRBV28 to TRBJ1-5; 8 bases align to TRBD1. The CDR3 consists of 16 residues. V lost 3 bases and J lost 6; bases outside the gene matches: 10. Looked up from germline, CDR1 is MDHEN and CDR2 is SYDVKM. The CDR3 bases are TGTGCCAGCAGTTTCCCCCAGGGGGCTGAGGGTCAGCCCCAGCATTTT. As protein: CASSFPQGAEGQPQHF.

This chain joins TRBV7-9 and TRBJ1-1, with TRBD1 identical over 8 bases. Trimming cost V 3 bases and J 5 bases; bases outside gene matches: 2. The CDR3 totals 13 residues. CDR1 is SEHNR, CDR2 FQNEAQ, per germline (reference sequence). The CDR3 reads CASSLTGVTEAFF. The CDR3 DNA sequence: TGTGCCAGCAGCTTGACAGGGGTAACTGAAGCTTTCTTT.

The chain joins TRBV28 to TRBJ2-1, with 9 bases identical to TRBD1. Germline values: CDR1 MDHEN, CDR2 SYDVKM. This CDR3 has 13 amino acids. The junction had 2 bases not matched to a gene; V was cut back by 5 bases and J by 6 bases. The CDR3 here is CASSLDRGNEQFF. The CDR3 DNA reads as TGTGCCAGCAGTCTGGACAGGGGCAATGAGCAGTTCTTC.

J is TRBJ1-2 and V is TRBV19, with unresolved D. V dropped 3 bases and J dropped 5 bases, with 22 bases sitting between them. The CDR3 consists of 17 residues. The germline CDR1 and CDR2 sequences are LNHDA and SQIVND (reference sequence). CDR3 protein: CASSIDDGGVVRYGYTF. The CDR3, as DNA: TGTGCCAGTAGTATTGATGACGGAGGAGTTGTCCGGTATGGCTACACCTTC.

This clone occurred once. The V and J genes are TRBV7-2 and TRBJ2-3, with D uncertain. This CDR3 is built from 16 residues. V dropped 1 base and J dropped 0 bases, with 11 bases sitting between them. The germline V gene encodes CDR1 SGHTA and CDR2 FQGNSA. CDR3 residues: CASSLESDASTDTQYF. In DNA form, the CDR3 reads TGTGCCAGCAGCTTAGAGTCAGATGCTAGCACAGATACGCAGTATTTT. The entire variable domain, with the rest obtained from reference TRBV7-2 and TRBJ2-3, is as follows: GAGVSQSPSNKVTEKGKDVELRCDPISGHTALYWYRQSLGQGLEFLIYFQGNSAPDKSGLPSDRFSAERTGGSVSTLTIQRTQQEDSAVYLCASSLESDASTDTQYFGPGTRLTVL.

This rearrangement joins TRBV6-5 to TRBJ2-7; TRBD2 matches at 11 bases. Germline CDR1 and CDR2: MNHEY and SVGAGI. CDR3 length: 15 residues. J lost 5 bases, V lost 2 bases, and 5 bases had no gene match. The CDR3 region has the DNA TGTGCCAGCAGTTACGCGGCTAGCGGGAGGAACGAGCAGTACTTC. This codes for CASSYAASGRNEQYF.

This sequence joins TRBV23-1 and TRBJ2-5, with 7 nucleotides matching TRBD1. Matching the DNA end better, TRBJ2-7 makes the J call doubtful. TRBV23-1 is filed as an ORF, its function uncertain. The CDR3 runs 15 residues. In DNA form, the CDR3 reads TGCGCCAGCAGTCAATATGGGACAGCTAATCCCGAGCAGTACTTC. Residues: CASSQYGTANPEQYF.

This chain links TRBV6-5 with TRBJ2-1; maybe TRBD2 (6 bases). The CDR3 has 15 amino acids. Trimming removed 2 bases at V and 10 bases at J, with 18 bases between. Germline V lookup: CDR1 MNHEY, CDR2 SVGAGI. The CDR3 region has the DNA TGTGCCAGCAGTTACACCCGACTAGGGGTTTACGAGCAGTTCTTC. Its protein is CASSYTRLGVYEQFF.

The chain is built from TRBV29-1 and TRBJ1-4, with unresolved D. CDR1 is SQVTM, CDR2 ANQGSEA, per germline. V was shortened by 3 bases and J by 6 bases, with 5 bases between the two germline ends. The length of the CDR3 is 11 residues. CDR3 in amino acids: CSVERDEKLFF. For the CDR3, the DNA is TGCAGCGTTGAGAGGGATGAAAAACTGTTTTTT.

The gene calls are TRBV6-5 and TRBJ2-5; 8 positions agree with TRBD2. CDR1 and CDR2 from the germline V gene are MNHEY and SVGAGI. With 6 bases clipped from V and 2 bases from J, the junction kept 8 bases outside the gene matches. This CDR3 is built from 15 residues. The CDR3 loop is CASSPGLAPQETQYF. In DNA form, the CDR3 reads TGTGCCAGCAGCCCCGGACTAGCACCGCAAGAGACCCAGTACTTC.

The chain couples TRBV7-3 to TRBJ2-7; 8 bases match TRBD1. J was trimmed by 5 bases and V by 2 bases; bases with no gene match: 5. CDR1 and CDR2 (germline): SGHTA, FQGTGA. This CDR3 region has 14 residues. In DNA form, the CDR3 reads TGTGCCAGCAGCTTAGGCAGGGGGCCTCACGAGCAGTACTTC. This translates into CASSLGRGPHEQYF.

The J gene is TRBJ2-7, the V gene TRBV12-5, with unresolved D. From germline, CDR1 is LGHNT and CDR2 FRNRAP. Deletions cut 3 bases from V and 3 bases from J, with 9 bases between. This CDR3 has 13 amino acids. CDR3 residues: CASGLPTDYEQYF. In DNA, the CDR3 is TGTGCTAGTGGTTTACCGACTGACTACGAGCAGTACTTC.

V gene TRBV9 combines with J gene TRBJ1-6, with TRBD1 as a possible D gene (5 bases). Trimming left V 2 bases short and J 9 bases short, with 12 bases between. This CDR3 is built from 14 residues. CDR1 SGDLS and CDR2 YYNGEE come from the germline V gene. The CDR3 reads CASSVQGMGSPLHF. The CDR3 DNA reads TGTGCCAGCAGCGTCCAGGGTATGGGTTCACCCCTCCACTTT.

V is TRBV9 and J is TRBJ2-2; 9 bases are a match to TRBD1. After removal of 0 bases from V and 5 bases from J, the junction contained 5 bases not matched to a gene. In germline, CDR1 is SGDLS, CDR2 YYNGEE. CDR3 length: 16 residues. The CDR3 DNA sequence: TGTGCCAGCAGCGTAGCAGGGACAGGGAGAACCGGGGAGCTGTTTTTT. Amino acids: CASSVAGTGRTGELFF.

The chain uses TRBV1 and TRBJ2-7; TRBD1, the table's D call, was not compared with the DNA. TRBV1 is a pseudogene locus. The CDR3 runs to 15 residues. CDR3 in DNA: TGCACCAGCAGCCCCAGGGGGCTAGCGGCCTACGAGCAGTACTTC. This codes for CTSSPRGLAAYEQYF.